The text below deals with one T cell receptor (beta chain). The antigen is unknown. The CDR3 has 11 amino acids. The V and J ends lost 11 bases and 2 bases respectively, with 9 bases between them. Germline V gene sequence: CDR1 SEHNR, CDR2 FQNEAQ (reference sequence). Use of 60 Vbeta and 13 Jbeta primers characterized the PCR. TCRdb keeps only in-frame clones here, not all; method: immunoSEQ multiplex PCR. Of under 200,000 clones listed, 75% to 85% are singletons. The entry originates in a study of cytomegalovirus exposure and HLA in healthy donors. Regarding the study as a whole: Accurate prediction of HLA-A and HLA-B alleles (for most subjects) was reportedly achieved from TCR beta sequences.

The clonotype was recovered from a male donor in good health and CMV-seropositive. The V and J genes are TRBV7-9 and TRBJ1-2, with D tentatively TRBD1 (5 bases). The sequencing sample was made of PBMCs. The chain's CDR3 is CAGGENYGYTF. The DNA for the CDR3 is TGTGCCGGGGGGGAGAACTATGGCTACACCTTC.